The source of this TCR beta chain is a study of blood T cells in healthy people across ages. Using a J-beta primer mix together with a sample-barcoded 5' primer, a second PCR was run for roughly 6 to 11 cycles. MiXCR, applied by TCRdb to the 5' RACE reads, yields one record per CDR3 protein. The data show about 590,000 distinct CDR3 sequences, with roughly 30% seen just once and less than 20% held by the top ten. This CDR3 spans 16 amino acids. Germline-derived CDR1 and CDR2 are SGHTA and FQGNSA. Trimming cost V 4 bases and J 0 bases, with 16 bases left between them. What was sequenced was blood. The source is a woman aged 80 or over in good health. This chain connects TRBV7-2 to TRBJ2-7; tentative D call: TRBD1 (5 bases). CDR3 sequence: CASSSVGALSSYEQYF. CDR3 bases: TGTGCCAGCAGCTCAGTAGGGGCCCTGAGCTCCTACGAGCAGTACTTC.